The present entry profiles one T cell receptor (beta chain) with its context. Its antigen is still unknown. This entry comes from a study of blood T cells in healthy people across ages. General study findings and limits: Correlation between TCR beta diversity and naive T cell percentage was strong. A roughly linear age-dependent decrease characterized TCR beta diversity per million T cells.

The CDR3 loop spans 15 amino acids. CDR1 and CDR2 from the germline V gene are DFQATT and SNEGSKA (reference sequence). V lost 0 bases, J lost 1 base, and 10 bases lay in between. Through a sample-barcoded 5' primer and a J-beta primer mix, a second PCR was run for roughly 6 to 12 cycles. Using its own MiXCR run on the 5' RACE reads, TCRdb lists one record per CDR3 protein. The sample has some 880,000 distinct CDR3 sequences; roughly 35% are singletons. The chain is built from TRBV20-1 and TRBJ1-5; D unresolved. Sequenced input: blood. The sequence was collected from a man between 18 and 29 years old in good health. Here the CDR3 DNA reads TGCAGTGCTAGAGATCGAAGCTGGAGCAATCAGCCCCAGCATTTT. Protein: CSARDRSWSNQPQHF.